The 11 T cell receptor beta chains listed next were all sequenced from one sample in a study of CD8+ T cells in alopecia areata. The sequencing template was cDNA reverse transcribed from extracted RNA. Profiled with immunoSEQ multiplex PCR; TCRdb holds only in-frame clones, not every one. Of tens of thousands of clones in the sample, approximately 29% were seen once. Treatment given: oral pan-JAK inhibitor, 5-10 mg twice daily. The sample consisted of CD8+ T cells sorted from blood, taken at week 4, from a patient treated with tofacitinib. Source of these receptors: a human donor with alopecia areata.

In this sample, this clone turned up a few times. The CDR3 region has the DNA TGCGCCAGCAGCCAAAAGGTCCCGGGCACTGAAGCTTTCTTT. Its protein product is CASSQKVPGTEAFF. The chain recombines TRBV4-1 with TRBJ1-1; D is unresolved. The V gene lost 2 bases and the J gene lost 4 bases, with 11 bases spanning the gap. Germline V gene lookup returns CDR1 MGHRA and CDR2 YSYEKL. This CDR3 contains 14 residues.

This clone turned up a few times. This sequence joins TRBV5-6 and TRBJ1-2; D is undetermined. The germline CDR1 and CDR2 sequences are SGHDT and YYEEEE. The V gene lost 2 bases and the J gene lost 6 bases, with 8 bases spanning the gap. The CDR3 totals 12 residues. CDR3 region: CASSFLGDGYTF. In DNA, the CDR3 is TGTGCCAGCAGCTTTCTCGGGGATGGCTACACCTTC.

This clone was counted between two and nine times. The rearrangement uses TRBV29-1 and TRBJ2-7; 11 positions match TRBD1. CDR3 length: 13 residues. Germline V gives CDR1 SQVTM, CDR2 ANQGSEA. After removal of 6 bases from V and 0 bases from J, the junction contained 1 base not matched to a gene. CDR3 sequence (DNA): TGCAGCGTCGGGACAGGGGGCTCCTACGAGCAGTACTTC. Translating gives CSVGTGGSYEQYF.

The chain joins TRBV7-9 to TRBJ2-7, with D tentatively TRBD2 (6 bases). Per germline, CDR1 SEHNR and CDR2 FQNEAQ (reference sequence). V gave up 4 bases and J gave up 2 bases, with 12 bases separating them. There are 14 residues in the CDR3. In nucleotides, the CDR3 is TGTGCCAGCAGCTATCGCGGGATCCCCTACGAGCAGTACTTC. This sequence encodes CASSYRGIPYEQYF.

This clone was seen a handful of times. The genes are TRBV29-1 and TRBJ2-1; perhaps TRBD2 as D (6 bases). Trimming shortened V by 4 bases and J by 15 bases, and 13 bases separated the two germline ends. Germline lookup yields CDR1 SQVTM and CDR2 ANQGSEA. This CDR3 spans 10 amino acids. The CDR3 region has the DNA TGCAGCGTTGTCTGGCGGGATTCGTTCTTC. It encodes CSVVWRDSFF.

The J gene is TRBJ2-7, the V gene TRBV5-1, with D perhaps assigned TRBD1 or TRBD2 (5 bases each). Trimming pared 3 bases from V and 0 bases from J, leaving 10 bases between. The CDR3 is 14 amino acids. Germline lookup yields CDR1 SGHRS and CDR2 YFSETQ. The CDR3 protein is CASSSGTNSYEQYF. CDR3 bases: TGCGCCAGCAGCTCCGGGACCAACTCCTACGAGCAGTACTTC.

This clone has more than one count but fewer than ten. The CDR3 loop reads CASSHGQLDTQHF. CDR3 coding DNA: TGTGCCAGCAGCCACGGACAGCTCGATACCCAGCATTTT. The chain is built from TRBV7-2 and TRBJ1-5; tentative D call: TRBD1 (6 bases). CDR1 SGHTA and CDR2 FQGNSA come from the germline V gene. The CDR3 contains 13 residues. V was trimmed by 5 bases and J by 11 bases, leaving 16 bases between them. Filled out from reference TRBV7-2 and TRBJ1-5, the complete variable domain reads GAGVSQSPSNKVTEKGKDVELRCDPISGHTALYWYRQSLGQGLEFLIYFQGNSAPDKSGLPSDRFSAERTGGSVSTLTIQRTQQEDSAVYLCASSHGQLDTQHFGDGTRLSIL.

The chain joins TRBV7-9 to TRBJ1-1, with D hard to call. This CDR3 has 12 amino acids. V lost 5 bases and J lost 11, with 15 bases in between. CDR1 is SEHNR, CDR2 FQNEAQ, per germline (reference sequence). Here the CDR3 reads CASSPRDLGAFF. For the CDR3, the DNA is TGTGCCAGCAGCCCGCGTGACCTTGGGGCTTTCTTT. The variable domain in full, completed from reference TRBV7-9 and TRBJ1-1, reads DTGVSQNPRHKITKRGQNVTFRCDPISEHNRLYWYRQTLGQGPEFLTYFQNEAQLEKSRLLSDRFSAERPKGSFSTLEIQRTEQGDSAMYLCASSPRDLGAFFGQGTRLTVV.

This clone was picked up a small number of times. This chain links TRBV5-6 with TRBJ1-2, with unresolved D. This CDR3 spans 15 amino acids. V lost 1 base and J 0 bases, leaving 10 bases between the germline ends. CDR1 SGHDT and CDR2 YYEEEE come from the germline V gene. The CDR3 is CASSLWTKANYGYTF. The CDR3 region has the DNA TGTGCCAGCAGCTTGTGGACCAAAGCTAACTATGGCTACACCTTC. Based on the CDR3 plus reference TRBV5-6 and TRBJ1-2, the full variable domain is DAGVTQSPTHLIKTRGQQVTLRCSPKSGHDTVSWYQQALGQGPQFIFQYYEEEERQRGNFPDRFSGHQFPNYSSELNVNALLLGDSALYLCASSLWTKANYGYTFGSGTRLTVV.

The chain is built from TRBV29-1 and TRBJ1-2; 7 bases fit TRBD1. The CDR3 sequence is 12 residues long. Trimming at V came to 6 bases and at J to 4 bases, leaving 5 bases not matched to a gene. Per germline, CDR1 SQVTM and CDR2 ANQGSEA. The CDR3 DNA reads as TGCAGCGTCCGGGACAGTACCTATGGCTACACCTTC. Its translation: CSVRDSTYGYTF.

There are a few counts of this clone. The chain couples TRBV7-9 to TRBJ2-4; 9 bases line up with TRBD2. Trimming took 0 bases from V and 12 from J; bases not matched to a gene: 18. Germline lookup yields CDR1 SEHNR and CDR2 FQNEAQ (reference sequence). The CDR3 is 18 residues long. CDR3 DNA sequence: TGTGCCAGCAGCTTAGCCCCGGGGAGGGGACTAGCTGCGCGCGATCAGTACTTC. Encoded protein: CASSLAPGRGLAARDQYF.